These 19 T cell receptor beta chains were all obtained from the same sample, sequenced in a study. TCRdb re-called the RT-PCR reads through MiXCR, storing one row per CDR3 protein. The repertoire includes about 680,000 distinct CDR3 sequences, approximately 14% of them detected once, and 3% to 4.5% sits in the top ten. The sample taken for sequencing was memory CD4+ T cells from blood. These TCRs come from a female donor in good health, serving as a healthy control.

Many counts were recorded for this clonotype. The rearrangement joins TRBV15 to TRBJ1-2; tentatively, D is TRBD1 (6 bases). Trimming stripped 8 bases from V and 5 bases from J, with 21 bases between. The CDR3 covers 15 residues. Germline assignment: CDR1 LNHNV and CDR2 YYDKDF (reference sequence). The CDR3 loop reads CATSEGPGHQYGYTF. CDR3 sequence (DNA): TGTGCCACCTCAGAGGGACCGGGACACCAGTATGGCTACACCTTC.

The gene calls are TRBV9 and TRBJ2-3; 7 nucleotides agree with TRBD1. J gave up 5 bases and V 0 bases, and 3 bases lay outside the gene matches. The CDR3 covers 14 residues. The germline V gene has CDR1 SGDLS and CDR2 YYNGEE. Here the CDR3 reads CASSVGDREDTQYF. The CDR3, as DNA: TGTGCCAGCAGCGTAGGTGACAGGGAAGATACGCAGTATTTT.

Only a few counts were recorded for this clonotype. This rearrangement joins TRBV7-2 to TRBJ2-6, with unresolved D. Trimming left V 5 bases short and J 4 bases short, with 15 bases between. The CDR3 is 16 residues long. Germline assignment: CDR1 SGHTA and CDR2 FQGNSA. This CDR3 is CASSPLTGPGANVLTF. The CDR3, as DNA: TGTGCCAGCAGCCCCCTTACGGGCCCCGGGGCCAACGTCCTGACTTTC.

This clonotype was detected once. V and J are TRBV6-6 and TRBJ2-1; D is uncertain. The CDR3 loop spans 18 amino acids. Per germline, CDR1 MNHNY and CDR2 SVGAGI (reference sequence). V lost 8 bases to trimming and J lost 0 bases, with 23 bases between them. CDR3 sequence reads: CASGYSLALPYSYNEQFF. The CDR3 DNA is TGTGCCAGCGGCTACTCGCTGGCACTACCATACTCCTACAATGAGCAGTTCTTC.

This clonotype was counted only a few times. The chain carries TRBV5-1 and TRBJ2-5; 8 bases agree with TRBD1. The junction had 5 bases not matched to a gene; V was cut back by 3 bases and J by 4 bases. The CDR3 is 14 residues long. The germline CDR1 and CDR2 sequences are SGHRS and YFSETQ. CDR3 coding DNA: TGCGCCAGCAGCTCTCCAGGGGGCGGAGAGACCCAGTACTTC. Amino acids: CASSSPGGGETQYF.

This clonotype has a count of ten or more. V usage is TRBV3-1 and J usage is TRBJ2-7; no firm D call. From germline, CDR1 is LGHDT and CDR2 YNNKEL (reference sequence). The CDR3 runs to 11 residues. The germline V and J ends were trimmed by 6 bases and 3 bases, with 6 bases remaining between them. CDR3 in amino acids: CASSQLYEQYF. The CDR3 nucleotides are TGTGCCAGCAGTCAACTCTACGAGCAGTACTTC.

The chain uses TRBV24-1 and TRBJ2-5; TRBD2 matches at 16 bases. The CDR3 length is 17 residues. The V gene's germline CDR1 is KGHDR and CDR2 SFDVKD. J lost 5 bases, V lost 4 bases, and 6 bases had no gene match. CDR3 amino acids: CATSEGGLAGGLETQYF. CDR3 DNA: TGTGCCACCAGTGAGGGGGGACTAGCGGGAGGGCTGGAGACCCAGTACTTC.

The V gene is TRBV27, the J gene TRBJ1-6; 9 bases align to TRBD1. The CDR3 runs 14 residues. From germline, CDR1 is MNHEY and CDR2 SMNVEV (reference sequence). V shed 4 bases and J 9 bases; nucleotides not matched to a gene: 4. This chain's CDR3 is CASSSSDRGSPLHF. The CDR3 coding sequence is TGTGCCAGCAGTTCGTCGGACAGGGGTTCACCCCTCCACTTT.

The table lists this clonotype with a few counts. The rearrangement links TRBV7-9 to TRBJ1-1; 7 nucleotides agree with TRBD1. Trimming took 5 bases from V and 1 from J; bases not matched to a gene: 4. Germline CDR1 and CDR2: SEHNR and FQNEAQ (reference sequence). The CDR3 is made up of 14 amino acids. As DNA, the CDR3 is TGTGCCAGCAGCGTAAACAGGGGGAACACTGAAGCTTTCTTT. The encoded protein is CASSVNRGNTEAFF.

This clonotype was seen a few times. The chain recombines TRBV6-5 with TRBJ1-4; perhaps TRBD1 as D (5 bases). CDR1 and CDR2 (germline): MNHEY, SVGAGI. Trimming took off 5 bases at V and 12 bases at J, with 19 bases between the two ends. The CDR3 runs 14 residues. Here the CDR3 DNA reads TGTGCCAGCAGTCACCGGGACTCAATCGGGGAACTGTTTTTT. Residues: CASSHRDSIGELFF.

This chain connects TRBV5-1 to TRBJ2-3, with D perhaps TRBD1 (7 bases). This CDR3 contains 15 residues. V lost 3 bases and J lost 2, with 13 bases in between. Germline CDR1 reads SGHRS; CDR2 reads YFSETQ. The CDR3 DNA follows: TGCGCCAGCAGCTCGGGGGACAGACTCACAGATACGCAGTATTTT. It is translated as CASSSGDRLTDTQYF.

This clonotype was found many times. The CDR3 DNA sequence: TGTGCCAGCAGCTTCGACAGGGGTTCTGGAAACACCATATATTTT. Translation gives CASSFDRGSGNTIYF. The gene calls are TRBV7-2 and TRBJ1-3; TRBD1 aligns across 8 bases. CDR3 length: 15 residues. Germline trimming cut 3 bases from V and 1 base from J; bases unmatched to any gene: 2. Germline V lookup: CDR1 SGHTA, CDR2 FQGNSA.

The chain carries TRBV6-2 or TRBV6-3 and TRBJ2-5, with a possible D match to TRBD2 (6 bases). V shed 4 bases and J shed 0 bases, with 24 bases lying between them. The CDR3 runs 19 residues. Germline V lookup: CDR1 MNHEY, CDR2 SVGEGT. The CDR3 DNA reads TGTGCCAGCAGTTGGATGGGGACGGCGGGGAATATGTACCAAGAGACCCAGTACTTC. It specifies CASSWMGTAGNMYQETQYF.

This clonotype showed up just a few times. CDR3 sequence reads: CASSLDRVSGELFF. In DNA, the CDR3 is TGTGCCAGCAGCTTAGACAGGGTGAGCGGGGAGCTGTTTTTT. The rearrangement joins TRBV7-2 to TRBJ2-2, with D tentatively TRBD1 (6 bases). CDR1 and CDR2 from the germline V gene are SGHTA and FQGNSA. V lost 1 base and J lost 7, with 10 bases in between. The length of the CDR3 is 14 residues.

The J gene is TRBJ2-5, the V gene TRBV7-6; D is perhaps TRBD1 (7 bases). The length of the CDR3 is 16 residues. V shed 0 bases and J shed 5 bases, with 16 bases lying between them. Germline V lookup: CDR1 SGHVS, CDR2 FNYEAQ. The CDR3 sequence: CASSLAGGAGGETQYF. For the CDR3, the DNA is TGTGCCAGCAGCTTAGCAGGGGGCGCTGGGGGGGAGACCCAGTACTTC.

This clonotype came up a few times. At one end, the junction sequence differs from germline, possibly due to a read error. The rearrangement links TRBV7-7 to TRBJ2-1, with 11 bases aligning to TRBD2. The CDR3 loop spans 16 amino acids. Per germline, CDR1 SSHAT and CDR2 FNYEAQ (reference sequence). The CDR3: CASSPLAGGPKNEQFF. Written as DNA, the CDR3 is TGTGCTAGCAGCCCTTTAGCGGGAGGGCCTAAAAATGAGCAGTTCTTC. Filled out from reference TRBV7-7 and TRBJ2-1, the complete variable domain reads GAGVSQSPRYKVTKRGQDVTLRCDPISSHATLYWYQQALGQGPEFLTYFNYEAQPDKSGLPSDRFSAERPEGSISTLTIQRTEQRDSAMYRCASSPLAGGPKNEQFFGPGTRLTVL.

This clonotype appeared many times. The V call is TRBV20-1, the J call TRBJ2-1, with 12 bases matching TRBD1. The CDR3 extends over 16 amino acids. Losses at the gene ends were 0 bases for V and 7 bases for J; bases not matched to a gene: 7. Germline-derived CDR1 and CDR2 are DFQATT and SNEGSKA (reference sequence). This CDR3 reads CSARDPGTGGENEQFF. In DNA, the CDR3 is TGCAGTGCTAGAGATCCCGGGACAGGGGGCGAAAATGAGCAGTTCTTC.

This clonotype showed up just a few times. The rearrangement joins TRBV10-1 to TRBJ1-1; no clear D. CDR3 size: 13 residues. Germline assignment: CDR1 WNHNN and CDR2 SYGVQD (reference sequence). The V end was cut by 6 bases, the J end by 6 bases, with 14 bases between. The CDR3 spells CASSKSSGPEAFF. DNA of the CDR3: TGCGCCAGCAGCAAGAGTAGCGGGCCTGAAGCTTTCTTT.

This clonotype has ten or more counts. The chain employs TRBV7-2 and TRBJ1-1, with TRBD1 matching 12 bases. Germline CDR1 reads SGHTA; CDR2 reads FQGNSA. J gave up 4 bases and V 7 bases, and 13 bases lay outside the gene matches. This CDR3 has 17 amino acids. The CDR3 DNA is TGTGCCAGCACTCCTTGGGGGACAGGGGGCGGGAGCACTGAAGCTTTCTTT. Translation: CASTPWGTGGGSTEAFF. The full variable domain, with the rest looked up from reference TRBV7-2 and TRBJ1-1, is GAGVSQSPSNKVTEKGKDVELRCDPISGHTALYWYRQSLGQGLEFLIYFQGNSAPDKSGLPSDRFSAERTGGSVSTLTIQRTQQEDSAVYLCASTPWGTGGGSTEAFFGQGTRLTVV.